This T cell receptor (beta chain) was sequenced in a study of T-cell reconstitution after alpha-beta-depleted transplantation in children. The CDR3 has 12 residues. Trimming left V 7 bases short and J 4 bases short, with 11 bases between. This sample's TCRbeta library carried unique molecular identifier barcodes. Each CDR3 protein gets one entry after TCRdb re-called the PCR reads with MiXCR. Here the sample spans some 350,000 distinct CDR3 sequences, approximately 10% being singletons. The receptor comes from a human donor who donated a stem cell graft to a child with acute lymphoblastic leukemia. The chain links TRBV12-3 or TRBV12-4 to TRBJ2-7; D unclear. Sequencing used PBMCs from the stem cell graft donor, obtained from the stem cell graft. The CDR3 is CASKGYGYEQYF. The CDR3 coding sequence is TGTGCCAGCAAGGGTTACGGATACGAGCAGTACTTC.